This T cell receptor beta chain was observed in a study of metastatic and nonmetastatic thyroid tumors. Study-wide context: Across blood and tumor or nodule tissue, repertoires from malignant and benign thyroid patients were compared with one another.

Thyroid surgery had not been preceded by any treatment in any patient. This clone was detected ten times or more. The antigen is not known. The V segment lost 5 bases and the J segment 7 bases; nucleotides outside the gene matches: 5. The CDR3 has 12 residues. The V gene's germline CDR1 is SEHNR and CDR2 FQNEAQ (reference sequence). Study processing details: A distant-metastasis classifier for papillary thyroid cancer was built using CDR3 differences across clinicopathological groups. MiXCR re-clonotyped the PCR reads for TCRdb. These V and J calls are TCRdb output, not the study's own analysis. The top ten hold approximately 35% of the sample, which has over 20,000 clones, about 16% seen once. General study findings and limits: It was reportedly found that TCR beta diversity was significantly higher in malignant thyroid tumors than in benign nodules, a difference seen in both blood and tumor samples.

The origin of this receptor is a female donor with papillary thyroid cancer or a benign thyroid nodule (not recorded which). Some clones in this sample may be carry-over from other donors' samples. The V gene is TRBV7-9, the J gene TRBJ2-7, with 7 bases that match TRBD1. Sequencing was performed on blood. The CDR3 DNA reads TGTGCCAGCAGCGACAAGGACAGGGAGCAGTACTTC. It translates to CASSDKDREQYF.